This T cell receptor beta chain was recorded in a study of T cells after yellow fever vaccination. TCRdb recomputed calls from the 5' RACE reads with MiXCR, one row per CDR3 protein. The sample has about 430,000 distinct CDR3 sequences, roughly 20% seen once. Trimming removed 5 bases at V and 7 bases at J, with 21 bases between. Germline V lookup: CDR1 ENHRY, CDR2 SYGVKD. This CDR3 is 16 amino acids long. This clonotype was obtained from a man aged 18-30 years who received the YFV17D yellow fever vaccine. Material: PBMCs, obtained before the yellow fever booster vaccination. This chain connects TRBV10-3 to TRBJ2-1; D is tentatively TRBD1 or TRBD2 (5 bases each). Here the CDR3 DNA reads TGTGCCATCAGTCCTTCCGGGACCCCGAATGTTAATGAGCAGTTCTTC. Its translation is CAISPSGTPNVNEQFF.